The source of this T cell receptor beta chain is a study of blood T cell repertoires in COVID-19. Background on the study: Samples came from the United States, Italy and Spain, spanning acute and convalescent COVID-19.

Across about two dozen US areas, participants ranged in age from about 18 to 100 years. Authors' data handling: Scientists estimated how many nucleated cells there were by amplifying reference gene primers. The repertoire was sequenced with immunoSEQ multiplex PCR; TCRdb's copy has only in-frame clones and lacks some. V and J calls and clone size are copied from that table; D and trimming were computed from the DNA. Altogether 290,000 or so clones are present, roughly 86% being singletons, with the ten largest covering under 3%. What was sequenced was PBMCs or T cells enriched from blood (not recorded which). The receptor was derived from a woman between 18 and 30 years old who had recovered from COVID-19.

Written as DNA, the CDR3 is TGTGCCAGCAGTGGCGTGGCGGGGGGGATGAAAGCTTTCTTT. This gives the protein CASSGVAGGMKAFF. The gene calls are TRBV28 and TRBJ1-1; D possibly corresponds to TRBD1 (5 bases). V was shortened by 5 bases and J by 9 bases, with 19 bases between the two germline ends. Germline lookup yields CDR1 MDHEN and CDR2 SYDVKM. The CDR3 has 14 residues.